Listed below are T cell receptor beta chains from one sample, sequenced in a study of sequential checkpoint blockade in melanoma. Clones were sequenced by immunoSEQ multiplex PCR, and TCRdb holds only the in-frame ones, with some missing. Of around 34,000 clones listed, approximately 77% are singletons. The sequences come from CD8+ T cells sorted from blood (inferred from file names), collected from a patient given nivolumab and ipilimumab in sequence. The source of these receptors is a human donor with melanoma. Each CDR3 is given with its conserved first and last residue. Each record gives: D gene, V gene, J gene, clone size, CDR3 protein, CDR3 DNA. D genes are given only for firm matches. Only part of the rows carry a size: once, few, many, or a class if the clone is expanded.

>NA|TRBV27|TRBJ1-5|NA
CASSLGGGGSNQPQHF
TGTGCCAGCAGTTTAGGGGGGGGTGGAAGCAATCAGCCCCAGCATTTT
>NA|TRBV7-9|TRBJ1-2|NA
CASSLAREVGGYTF
TGTGCCAGCAGCTTAGCCCGGGAGGTGGGGGGCTACACCTTC
>NA|TRBV29-1|TRBJ1-2|NA
CSVSPVAINYGYTF
TGCAGCGTCTCCCCAGTAGCAATTAACTATGGCTACACCTTC
>TRBD1|TRBV27|TRBJ2-7|NA
CASSLLRADRTYEQYF
TGTGCCAGCAGTTTACTAAGGGCGGACAGGACCTACGAGCAGTACTTC
>NA|TRBV27|TRBJ2-3|few
CASSFSLAASTDTQYF
TGTGCCAGCAGTTTCTCTCTAGCCGCTAGCACAGATACGCAGTATTTT
>NA|TRBV7-9|TRBJ2-3|NA
CASSARDSAGDTQYF
TGTGCCAGCAGCGCCAGGGACTCCGCAGGCGATACGCAGTATTTT
>TRBD1|TRBV4-1|TRBJ1-2|NA
CASSLRDSDYGYTF
TGCGCCAGCAGCCTCCGGGACAGTGACTATGGCTACACCTTC
>TRBD2|TRBV6-4|TRBJ2-2|NA
CASSDSVLAGARTGELFF
TGTGCCAGCAGTGACTCGGTACTAGCGGGGGCCCGCACCGGGGAGCTGTTTTTT
>TRBD1|TRBV18|TRBJ2-1|once
CASSHRDRVNEQFF
TGTGCCAGCTCACACCGGGACAGAGTTAATGAGCAGTTCTTC
>NA|TRBV19|TRBJ1-1|NA
CASSIDGDTNTEAFF
TGTGCCAGTAGTATAGACGGGGATACAAACACTGAAGCTTTCTTT
>TRBD1|TRBV12-5|TRBJ2-5|NA
CASGHGTGVEETQYF
TGTGCTAGTGGTCACGGGACAGGGGTCGAAGAGACCCAGTACTTC
>TRBD1|TRBV28|TRBJ1-5|NA
CASSSTGQGARNQPQHF
TGTGCCAGCAGCTCTACGGGACAGGGGGCCAGGAATCAGCCCCAGCATTTT
>NA|TRBV27|TRBJ1-2|NA
CASSLSRGINYGYTF
TGTGCCAGCAGTTTATCGAGGGGGATTAACTATGGCTACACCTTC
>TRBD2|TRBV7-3|TRBJ2-2|medium-sized
CASSLVAGGTGELFF
TGTGCCAGCAGCTTAGTGGCGGGAGGCACCGGGGAGCTGTTTTTT
>NA|TRBV12-5|TRBJ1-6|NA
CASGEVSSYNSPLHF
TGTGCTAGTGGTGAGGTGAGCTCCTATAATTCACCCCTCCACTTT
>NA|TRBV5-1|TRBJ2-7|NA
CASCFRGGEEQYF
TGCGCCAGCTGTTTTCGAGGAGGGGAGGAGCAGTACTTC
>TRBD1|TRBV5-1|TRBJ2-7|NA
CASSSGPGQAVPYEQYF
TGCGCCAGCAGCTCCGGACCTGGACAGGCGGTTCCCTACGAGCAGTACTTC
>TRBD2|TRBV2|TRBJ2-1|NA
CAAVAGGIRYNEQFF
TGTGCCGCCGTAGCGGGAGGTATCAGGTACAATGAGCAGTTCTTC
>TRBD1|TRBV30|TRBJ2-1|NA
CAWRGAGQGYNEQFF
TGTGCCTGGAGGGGGGCCGGACAGGGTTACAATGAGCAGTTCTTC
>TRBD1|TRBV4-1|TRBJ1-3|NA
CASSQQLGQEGSGNTIYF
TGCGCCAGCAGCCAACAACTCGGACAGGAGGGCTCTGGAAACACCATATATTTT
>NA|TRBV9|TRBJ2-2|NA
CASSVEEGRRDVDTGELFF
TGTGCCAGCAGCGTAGAGGAGGGGAGACGGGATGTGGACACCGGGGAGCTGTTTTTT
>TRBD2|TRBV5-6|TRBJ2-3|NA
CASSPGGGSGRGADTQYF
TGTGCCAGCAGCCCTGGAGGGGGTAGCGGGAGAGGTGCAGATACGCAGTATTTT
>NA|TRBV30|TRBJ2-1|NA
CAWIRATGTSANYNEQFF
TGTGCCTGGATTCGGGCGACAGGCACTAGCGCGAACTACAATGAGCAGTTCTTC
>NA|TRBV7-9|TRBJ2-5|NA
CASRFSVRQGTQYF
TGTGCCAGCAGATTCAGTGTCCGGCAGGGGACCCAGTACTTC
>NA|TRBV19|TRBJ1-5|NA
CASSIDGVYSNQPQHF
TGTGCCAGTAGTATAGATGGAGTTTATAGCAATCAGCCCCAGCATTTT
>NA|TRBV9|TRBJ2-2|NA
CASSVGGRTGELFF
TGTGCCAGCAGCGTAGGGGGCAGGACCGGGGAGCTGTTTTTT
>NA|TRBV7-9|TRBJ1-2|NA
CASSSLRGGSEGYTF
TGTGCCAGCAGCTCCCTCCGGGGGGGGTCGGAAGGCTACACCTTC
>TRBD1|TRBV5-6|TRBJ2-3|NA
CASSLAGQGTDTQYF
TGTGCCAGCAGCTTGGCGGGACAGGGAACAGATACGCAGTATTTT
>NA|TRBV7-2|TRBJ2-7|few
CASSLANSYEQYF
TGTGCCAGCAGCTTAGCCAACAGCTACGAGCAGTACTTC